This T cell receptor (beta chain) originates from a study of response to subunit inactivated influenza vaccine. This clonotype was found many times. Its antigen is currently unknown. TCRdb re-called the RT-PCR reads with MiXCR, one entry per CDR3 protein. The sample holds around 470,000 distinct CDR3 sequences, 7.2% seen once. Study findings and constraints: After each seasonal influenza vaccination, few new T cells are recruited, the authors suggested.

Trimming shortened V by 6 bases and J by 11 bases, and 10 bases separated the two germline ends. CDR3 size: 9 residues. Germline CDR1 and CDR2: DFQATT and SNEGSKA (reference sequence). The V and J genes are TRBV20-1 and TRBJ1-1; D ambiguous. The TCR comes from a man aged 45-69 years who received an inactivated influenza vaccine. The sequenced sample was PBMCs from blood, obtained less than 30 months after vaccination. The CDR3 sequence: CSAIQGAFF. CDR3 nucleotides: TGCAGTGCCATACAAGGGGCTTTCTTT.